The next 32 T cell receptor beta chains were all read from a single sample in a study of cytomegalovirus exposure and HLA in healthy donors. Produced via immunoSEQ multiplex PCR; TCRdb's table is partial and in-frame only. The sample carries about 140,000 clones, 87% recorded once. Input material: PBMCs. The source is a man aged 18 to 30 in good health and CMV-seropositive.

The chain recombines TRBV4-1 with TRBJ2-2; maybe TRBD2 (5 bases). CDR1 MGHRA and CDR2 YSYEKL come from the germline V gene. V shed 6 bases and J shed 5 bases, with 19 bases lying between them. The CDR3 is 16 residues long. The CDR3 protein is CASSHVPGQRTGELFF. The CDR3 DNA reads TGCGCCAGCAGTCATGTTCCTGGGCAGCGGACCGGGGAGCTGTTTTTT.

This clone was counted between two and nine times. The chain carries TRBV7-8 and TRBJ2-3; 9 bases map to TRBD1. Germline V lookup: CDR1 SGHVS, CDR2 FQNEAQ. V dropped 5 bases and J dropped 6; count of bases not matched to a gene: 6. CDR3 size: 14 residues. CDR3 sequence: CASSIGQGLDTQYF. In DNA form, the CDR3 reads TGTGCCAGCAGCATCGGACAGGGGCTTGATACGCAGTATTTT.

The chain combines TRBV13 with TRBJ2-5; D perhaps matches TRBD2 (6 bases). Trimming left V 4 bases short and J 2 bases short, with 11 bases between. In germline, CDR1 is PRHDT, CDR2 FYEKMQ (reference sequence). The CDR3 totals 14 residues. CDR3 DNA sequence: TGTGCCAGCAGCTCGCGGGACTTTCAAGAGACCCAGTACTTC. Translation: CASSSRDFQETQYF.

The J gene is TRBJ2-7, the V gene TRBV5-4; no firm D call. Germline V gene data show CDR1 as SGHNT and CDR2 as YYREEE (reference sequence). CDR3 length: 14 amino acids. Trimming removed 1 base at V and 3 bases at J, with 11 bases between. CDR3 sequence reads: CASSLKSVGYEQYF. The DNA of the CDR3 is TGTGCCAGCAGCTTGAAGTCAGTTGGCTACGAGCAGTACTTC. Drawing the rest from reference TRBV5-4 and TRBJ2-7, the complete variable domain is ETGVTQSPTHLIKTRGQQVTLRCSSQSGHNTVSWYQQALGQGPQFIFQYYREEENGRGNFPPRFSGLQFPNYSSELNVNALELDDSALYLCASSLKSVGYEQYFGPGTRLTVT.

This chain links TRBV10-1 with TRBJ2-6; D is ambiguous. V dropped 5 bases and J dropped 0 bases, with 8 bases sitting between them. Germline CDR1 and CDR2: WNHNN and SYGVQD (reference sequence). This CDR3 spans 15 amino acids. CDR3 protein: CASSPDISGANVLTF. The DNA for the CDR3 is TGCGCCAGCAGTCCTGACATCTCTGGGGCCAACGTCCTGACTTTC.

V is TRBV5-1 and J is TRBJ1-2; perhaps TRBD1 as D (5 bases). CDR1 and CDR2 (germline): SGHRS, YFSETQ. CDR3 size: 16 residues. The ends were cut back, 2 bases at V and 2 bases at J, with 16 bases in the middle. The CDR3 DNA reads TGCGCCAGCAGCTTATCGTCGGGGGGTGCAAACTATGGCTACACCTTC. It codes for CASSLSSGGANYGYTF.

V gene TRBV28 combines with J gene TRBJ2-1; 14 positions match TRBD2. Germline V CDR1 and CDR2: MDHEN, SYDVKM. The CDR3 is 15 residues long. Germline trimming cut 5 bases from V and 10 bases from J; bases unmatched to any gene: 7. The CDR3 DNA sequence: TGTGCCAGCAGTCCCGGGACTAGCGGGAGCAGGGAGCAGTTCTTC. This sequence encodes CASSPGTSGSREQFF.

This clone occurred once. The rearrangement links TRBV19 to TRBJ1-5; 10 bases line up with TRBD1. V shed 0 bases and J 6 bases; nucleotides not matched to a gene: 2. CDR1 is LNHDA and CDR2 is SQIVND in the germline V gene (reference sequence). The CDR3 sequence is 15 residues long. This chain's CDR3 is CASSIEGQGFQPQHF. The CDR3 DNA follows: TGTGCCAGTAGTATAGAGGGACAGGGGTTTCAGCCCCAGCATTTT.

The genes are TRBV4-1 and TRBJ2-7, with TRBD2 matching over 14 bases. The CDR3 extends over 18 amino acids. Germline CDR1 reads MGHRA; CDR2 reads YSYEKL. V shed 0 bases and J 5 bases; nucleotides not matched to a gene: 9. The CDR3 DNA reads TGCGCCAGCAGCCAAGATTTTGTCGGGACTAGCGGGAGTAACGAGCAGTACTTC. Protein: CASSQDFVGTSGSNEQYF.

The gene calls are TRBV10-3 and TRBJ2-3; 11 positions match TRBD2. Germline values: CDR1 ENHRY, CDR2 SYGVKD. There are 15 residues in the CDR3. V shed 6 bases and J 0 bases; nucleotides not matched to a gene: 2. CDR3 sequence (DNA): TGTGCCATCAGGGGGACTAGCGGAAGCACAGATACGCAGTATTTT. Translation gives CAIRGTSGSTDTQYF.

In this sample, this clone turned up once. CDR3 sequence: CASSYLLGNSEQFF. The CDR3, as DNA: TGTGCCAGCAGTTACCTTCTGGGTAACAGTGAGCAGTTCTTC. The chain couples TRBV6-5 to TRBJ2-1; D is undetermined. This CDR3 region has 14 residues. CDR1 is MNHEY, CDR2 SVGAGI, per germline. V was trimmed by 2 bases and J by 9 bases, leaving 14 bases between them.

This chain links TRBV6-1 with TRBJ2-7, with D possibly matching TRBD1 (5 bases). The germline CDR1 and CDR2 sequences are MNHNS and SASEGT. The V end was cut by 2 bases, the J end by 12 bases, with 14 bases between. The length of the CDR3 is 12 residues. The CDR3, as DNA: TGTGCCAGCAGTGAATCACAGGCTGCGCGGTACTTC. Residues: CASSESQAARYF.

V usage is TRBV10-2 and J usage is TRBJ2-1; weak D call: TRBD2 (5 bases). The length of the CDR3 is 12 residues. Looked up from germline, CDR1 is WSHSY and CDR2 is SAAADI. Trimming stripped 10 bases from V and 3 bases from J, with 10 bases between. The CDR3 here is CATARDYNEQFF. For the CDR3, the DNA is TGCGCCACTGCGAGGGACTACAATGAGCAGTTCTTC.

V gene TRBV7-9 combines with J gene TRBJ1-1; D is unclear. The CDR3 consists of 13 residues. CDR1 SEHNR and CDR2 FQNEAQ come from the germline V gene (reference sequence). V was clipped by 5 bases and J by 1 base, with 8 bases between them. This CDR3 is CASSERENTEAFF. CDR3 nucleotides: TGTGCCAGCAGCGAGAGAGAGAACACTGAAGCTTTCTTT.

This chain links TRBV19 with TRBJ1-2; 7 nucleotides match TRBD1. In germline, CDR1 is LNHDA, CDR2 SQIVND (reference sequence). J gave up 7 bases and V 5 bases, and 10 bases lay outside the gene matches. There are 14 residues in the CDR3. The CDR3 spells CASSVTGADAGYTF. In DNA, the CDR3 is TGTGCCAGTAGTGTCACAGGGGCCGATGCTGGCTACACCTTC.

The chain combines TRBV9 with TRBJ1-4, with 8 bases that match TRBD1. The CDR3 sequence is 16 residues long. Trimming cost V 2 bases and J 8 bases; bases outside gene matches: 11. CDR1 is SGDLS and CDR2 is YYNGEE in the germline V gene. The CDR3 DNA sequence: TGTGCCAGCAGCGTGGCCGGAGGACAGGGCGAAGAAAAACTGTTTTTT. It specifies CASSVAGGQGEEKLFF.

V gene TRBV7-2 combines with J gene TRBJ2-1, with TRBD2 identical over 14 bases. The V and J ends lost 5 bases and 9 bases, in that order; junction bases with no gene match: 9. The CDR3 is 16 residues long. Germline lookup yields CDR1 SGHTA and CDR2 FQGNSA. The DNA for the CDR3 is TGTGCCAGCAGCCAGGGACTAGCGGGAGACCGGGGTGAGCAGTTCTTC. Its translation: CASSQGLAGDRGEQFF.

This clone was seen more than once but under ten times. The rearrangement joins TRBV6-6 to TRBJ1-5; 7 bases match TRBD1. The CDR3 has 15 amino acids. Losses at the gene ends were 6 bases for V and 5 bases for J; bases not matched to a gene: 10. In germline, CDR1 is MNHNY, CDR2 SVGAGI (reference sequence). The CDR3 DNA is TGTGCCAGCAGGTGGGACAGCCTCGGGGATCAGCCCCAGCATTTT. It codes for CASRWDSLGDQPQHF.

V and J are TRBV4-1 and TRBJ2-6; D is possibly TRBD2 (5 bases). The V end was cut by 0 bases, the J end by 0 bases, with 15 bases between. Germline CDR1 MGHRA, CDR2 YSYEKL. This CDR3 region has 19 residues. CDR3 sequence reads: CASSQDRGYRDSGANVLTF. DNA for the CDR3: TGCGCCAGCAGCCAAGATCGAGGGTACAGAGACTCTGGGGCCAACGTCCTGACTTTC.

V is TRBV30 and J is TRBJ1-1; 7 bases are shared with TRBD1. CDR3 length: 14 residues. Germline lookup yields CDR1 GTSNPN and CDR2 SVGIG (reference sequence). Trimming removed 8 bases from V and 8 bases from J; junction bases left unmatched: 17. CDR3 sequence reads: CALRFRTGREEAFF. The CDR3 DNA reads as TGTGCCCTGCGGTTCCGGACAGGCCGGGAGGAAGCTTTCTTT.

This chain joins TRBV30 and TRBJ1-5, with a weak D call TRBD1 (5 bases). Deletions cut 0 bases from V and 9 bases from J, with 15 bases between. There are 14 residues in the CDR3. The germline V gene has CDR1 GTSNPN and CDR2 SVGIG (reference sequence). CDR3 sequence: CAWSVRRGSLPQHF. CDR3 nucleotides: TGTGCCTGGAGTGTTCGGAGGGGATCACTGCCCCAGCATTTT. Filled out from reference TRBV30 and TRBJ1-5, the complete variable domain reads SQTIHQWPATLVQPVGSPLSLECTVEGTSNPNLYWYRQAAGRGLQLLFYSVGIGQISSEVPQNLSASRPQDRQFILSSKKLLLSDSGFYLCAWSVRRGSLPQHFGDGTRLSIL.

CDR3 nucleotides: TGTGCCAGCAGCCGGGGACTACGGAATGGCTACACCTTC. Translation: CASSRGLRNGYTF. V usage is TRBV7-6 and J usage is TRBJ1-2; perhaps TRBD1 as D (5 bases). The V gene's germline CDR1 is SGHVS and CDR2 FNYEAQ. The CDR3 consists of 13 residues. The V and J ends lost 5 bases and 6 bases respectively, with 13 bases between them.

The rearrangement joins TRBV6-1 to TRBJ2-5, with TRBD1 matching over 7 bases. Germline V gives CDR1 MNHNS, CDR2 SASEGT. Germline trimming cut 6 bases from V and 1 base from J; bases unmatched to any gene: 2. The CDR3 has 13 residues. The CDR3 reads CASSRDSQETQYF. CDR3 in DNA: TGTGCCAGCAGCCGGGACAGCCAAGAGACCCAGTACTTC.

The CDR3 spells CASRLSGGYGYTF. As DNA, the CDR3 is TGTGCCAGCAGACTTTCGGGGGGCTATGGCTACACCTTC. V usage is TRBV6-5 and J usage is TRBJ1-2; D possibly corresponds to TRBD1 (5 bases). Trimming cost V 6 bases and J 4 bases, with 12 bases left between them. The CDR3 loop spans 13 amino acids. In germline, CDR1 is MNHEY, CDR2 SVGAGI.

This chain uses TRBV28 with TRBJ2-7; D unresolved. Trimming took off 5 bases at V and 0 bases at J, with 14 bases between the two ends. The germline CDR1 and CDR2 sequences are MDHEN and SYDVKM. The CDR3 has 15 amino acids. The CDR3 loop is CASSLTTRSSYEQYF. The CDR3 bases are TGTGCCAGCAGTCTAACCACAAGGAGCTCCTACGAGCAGTACTTC.

This clone was recorded once. The DNA of the CDR3 is TGTGCCAGCAGCGTAGCCCCGGACAGGGGGAATGGCTACACCTTC. Residues: CASSVAPDRGNGYTF. The rearrangement joins TRBV9 to TRBJ1-2, with TRBD1 matching over 10 bases. This CDR3 spans 15 amino acids. Germline V gene data show CDR1 as SGDLS and CDR2 as YYNGEE. J was trimmed by 6 bases and V by 0 bases; bases with no gene match: 5.

J is TRBJ2-5 and V is TRBV9; 9 positions match TRBD2. Germline loops: CDR1 SGDLS, CDR2 YYNGEE. The CDR3 consists of 15 residues. V lost 0 bases, J lost 4 bases, and 4 bases stayed unmatched. The DNA of the CDR3 is TGTGCCAGCAGCGTAGGGGTTAGCGGGGGAGAGACCCAGTACTTC. Its protein product is CASSVGVSGGETQYF.

The chain employs TRBV10-3 and TRBJ2-5, with D unclear. Trimming took off 1 base at V and 0 bases at J, with 3 bases between the two ends. Per the germline V gene, CDR1 is ENHRY and CDR2 is SYGVKD. The CDR3 extends over 13 amino acids. CDR3 DNA sequence: TGTGCCATCAGTGAGTACTACCAAGAGACCCAGTACTTC. Residues: CAISEYYQETQYF.

The rearrangement joins TRBV28 to TRBJ2-7, with 8 bases identical to TRBD1. CDR1 and CDR2 (germline): MDHEN, SYDVKM. Trimming cost V 1 base and J 6 bases; bases outside gene matches: 2. This CDR3 is 13 amino acids long. In nucleotides, the CDR3 is TGTGCCAGCAGTTTATTGACAGGGGTCGAGCAGTACTTC. It codes for CASSLLTGVEQYF.

V usage is TRBV6-5 and J usage is TRBJ2-7, with D possibly TRBD1 on 7 matching bases. The CDR3 is 14 residues long. The germline V gene encodes CDR1 MNHEY and CDR2 SVGAGI. Between the trimmed V and J ends, which lost 6 bases and 7 bases, there was a span of 19 bases. CDR3 coding DNA: TGTGCCAGCAGAGGGGGCGGAGGGGCGAGGGAGCAGTACTTC. Translation: CASRGGGGAREQYF.

V usage is TRBV6-1 and J usage is TRBJ1-4, with D possibly being TRBD1 (5 bases). Germline values: CDR1 MNHNS, CDR2 SASEGT. The CDR3 is made up of 13 amino acids. V lost 6 bases to trimming and J lost 0 bases, with 5 bases between them. CDR3 loop: CASRTATNEKLFF. In nucleotides, the CDR3 is TGTGCCAGCAGGACAGCAACTAATGAAAAACTGTTTTTT.

The rearrangement joins TRBV2 to TRBJ1-3; no definite D call. V gave up 3 bases and J gave up 4 bases, with 13 bases separating them. This CDR3 comprises 15 residues. Per germline, CDR1 SNHLY and CDR2 FYNNEI. CDR3 region: CASSEAGSLGNTIYF. CDR3 nucleotides: TGTGCCAGCAGTGAGGCGGGCTCGTTAGGAAACACCATATATTTT.